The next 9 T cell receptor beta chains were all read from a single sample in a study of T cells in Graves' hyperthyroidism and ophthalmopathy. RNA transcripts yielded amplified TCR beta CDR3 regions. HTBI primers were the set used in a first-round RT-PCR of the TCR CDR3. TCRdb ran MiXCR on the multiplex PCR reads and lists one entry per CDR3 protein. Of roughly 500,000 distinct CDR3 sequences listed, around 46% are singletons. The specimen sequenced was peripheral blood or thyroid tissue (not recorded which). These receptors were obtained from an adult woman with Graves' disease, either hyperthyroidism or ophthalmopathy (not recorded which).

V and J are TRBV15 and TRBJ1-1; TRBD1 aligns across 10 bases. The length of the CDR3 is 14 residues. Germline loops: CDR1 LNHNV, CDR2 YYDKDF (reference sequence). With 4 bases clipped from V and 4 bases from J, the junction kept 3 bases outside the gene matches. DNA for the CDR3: TGTGCCACCAGCAAGGGACAGGGGAGCACTGAAGCTTTCTTT. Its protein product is CATSKGQGSTEAFF.

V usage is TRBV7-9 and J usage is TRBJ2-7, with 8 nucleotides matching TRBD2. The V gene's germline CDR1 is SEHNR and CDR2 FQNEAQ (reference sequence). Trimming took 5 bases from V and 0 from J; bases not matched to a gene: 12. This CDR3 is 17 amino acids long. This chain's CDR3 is CASSPFTLAGRSYEQYF. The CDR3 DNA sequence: TGTGCCAGCAGCCCCTTCACGCTAGCGGGTCGCTCCTACGAGCAGTACTTC.

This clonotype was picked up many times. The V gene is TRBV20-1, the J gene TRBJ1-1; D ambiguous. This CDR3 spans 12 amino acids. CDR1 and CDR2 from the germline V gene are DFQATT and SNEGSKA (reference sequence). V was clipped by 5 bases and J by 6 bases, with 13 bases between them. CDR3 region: CSAYFMGAEAFF. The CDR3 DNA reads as TGCAGTGCTTACTTTATGGGCGCTGAAGCTTTCTTT.

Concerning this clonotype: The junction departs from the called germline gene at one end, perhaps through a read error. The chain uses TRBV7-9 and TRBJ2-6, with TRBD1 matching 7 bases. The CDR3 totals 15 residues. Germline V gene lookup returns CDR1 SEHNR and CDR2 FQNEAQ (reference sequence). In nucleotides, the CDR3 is TGCGCCAGCAGCGACAGGGCTGATGGGGCCAACGTCCTGACTTTC. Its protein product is CASSDRADGANVLTF.

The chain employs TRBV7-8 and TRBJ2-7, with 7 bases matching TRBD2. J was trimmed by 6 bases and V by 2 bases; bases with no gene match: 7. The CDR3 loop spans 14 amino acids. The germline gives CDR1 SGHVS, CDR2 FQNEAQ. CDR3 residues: CASSLLLASREQYF. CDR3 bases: TGTGCCAGCAGCTTATTACTAGCGAGTCGCGAGCAGTACTTC.

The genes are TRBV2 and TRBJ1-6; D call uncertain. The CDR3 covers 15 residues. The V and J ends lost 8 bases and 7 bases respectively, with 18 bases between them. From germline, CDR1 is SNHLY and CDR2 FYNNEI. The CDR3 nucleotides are TGTGCCAGCGTTAGCGAGTCCTTTAACAATTCACCCCTCCACTTT. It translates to CASVSESFNNSPLHF.

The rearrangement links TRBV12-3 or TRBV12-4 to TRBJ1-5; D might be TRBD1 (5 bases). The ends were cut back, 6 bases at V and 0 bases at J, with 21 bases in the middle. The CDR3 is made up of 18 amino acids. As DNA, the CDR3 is TGTGCCAGCAGCCACCGGACATCGACCTCCTATAGCAATCAGCCCCAGCATTTT. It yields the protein CASSHRTSTSYSNQPQHF.

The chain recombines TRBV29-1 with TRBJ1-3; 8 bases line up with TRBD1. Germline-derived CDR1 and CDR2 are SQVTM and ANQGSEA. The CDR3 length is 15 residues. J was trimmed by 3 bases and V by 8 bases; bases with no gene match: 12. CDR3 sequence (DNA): TGCAGCAGTCGCCTCCCAGGGGGCTTTGGAAACACCATATATTTT. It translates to CSSRLPGGFGNTIYF. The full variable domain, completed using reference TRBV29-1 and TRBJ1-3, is SAVISQKPSRDICQRGTSLTIQCQVDSQVTMMFWYRQQPGQSLTLIATANQGSEATYESGFVIDKFPISRPNLTFSTLTVSNMSPEDSSIYLCSSRLPGGFGNTIYFGEGSWLTVV.

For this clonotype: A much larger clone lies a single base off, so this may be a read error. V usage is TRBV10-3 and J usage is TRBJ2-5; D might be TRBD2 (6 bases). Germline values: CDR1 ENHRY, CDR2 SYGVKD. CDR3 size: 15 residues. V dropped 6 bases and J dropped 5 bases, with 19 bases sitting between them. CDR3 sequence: CAIRLDTGRGETQYF. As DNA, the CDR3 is TGTGCCATCAGGCTTGACACCGGGAGAGGGGAGACCCAGTACTTC.